This paragraph covers one TCR beta chain sequence. Its antigen remains unknown. Germline V gene sequence: CDR1 SEHNR, CDR2 FQNEAQ (reference sequence). V was shortened by 5 bases and J by 8 bases, with 18 bases between the two germline ends. The CDR3 is 15 amino acids. The data derive from a study of CD8 T cells in ankylosing spondylitis. Study-level results: There was a TCR beta motif, made of several highly homologous variants, that appeared characteristic of ankylosing spondylitis blood.

TCRdb processed the 5' RACE reads anew with MiXCR; each CDR3 protein has one entry. This table holds over 200,000 distinct CDR3 sequences, roughly 18% found once. Specimen: blood, either unsorted or a sorted T cell fraction (not recorded which). The receptor was isolated from a male donor with ankylosing spondylitis. V gene TRBV7-9 combines with J gene TRBJ1-4; possible D gene TRBD1, 5 bases. CDR3 sequence reads: CASSPPGEWSEKLFF. DNA of the CDR3: TGTGCCAGCAGCCCGCCGGGGGAGTGGAGCGAAAAACTGTTTTTT.